Presented here are 10 T cell receptor beta chains from one specimen sequenced in a study of identical twins listed by TCRdb under 2016. Libraries were prepared through 5' RACE. For sequencing, an Illumina HiSeq 2000 was employed. Starting from the raw public reads, TCRdb applied fastp trimming at Q25, assembled clones with MiXCR and retained in-frame beta chains. CDR3 protein sequences are deduplicated, and each keeps its most common genes and DNA. This sample has 600,000 to 800,000 distinct CDR3 sequences in its table, and over 20% of those were observed once. In total, the top ten clones hold 4.3% of the sample. This same sample was also part of a study on T cells expressing NK-cell markers.

Sequencing input: PBMCs. These receptors were taken from a woman aged 18-30 years in good health.

This clonotype was counted a few times. The chain recombines TRBV7-2 with TRBJ2-7, with 8 bases that match TRBD2. Germline V gene lookup returns CDR1 SGHTA and CDR2 FQGNSA. V was pared by 5 bases and J by 6 bases, with 6 bases of the junction left unmatched. The CDR3 sequence is 13 residues long. This chain's CDR3 is CASSQAGESEQYF. The CDR3 bases are TGTGCCAGCAGCCAAGCGGGAGAAAGCGAGCAGTACTTC.

This chain connects TRBV7-2 to TRBJ2-7, with D possibly called TRBD1 or TRBD2 (6 bases each). The CDR3 sequence is 14 residues long. V gave up 5 bases and J gave up 5 bases, with 16 bases separating them. The V gene's germline CDR1 is SGHTA and CDR2 FQGNSA. Here the CDR3 DNA reads TGTGCCAGCAGCACCCGGGGGCCACCAAACGAGCAGTACTTC. It specifies CASSTRGPPNEQYF.

This rearrangement joins TRBV12-3 or TRBV12-4 to TRBJ2-1; tentative D call: TRBD2 (5 bases). The CDR3 has 15 residues. V was pared by 7 bases and J by 7 bases, with 20 bases between. The CDR3 region is CASTQTRVPSNEQFF. The DNA for the CDR3 is TGTGCCAGCACCCAAACGCGGGTACCATCGAATGAGCAGTTCTTC.

There are many counts of this clonotype. The gene calls are TRBV12-3 or TRBV12-4 and TRBJ1-1; D gene ambiguous. Trimming pared 3 bases from V and 4 bases from J, leaving 12 bases between. The CDR3 has 14 residues. This chain's CDR3 is CASSLEVASTEAFF. In DNA form, the CDR3 reads TGTGCCAGCAGTTTGGAGGTAGCGAGCACTGAAGCTTTCTTT.

The chain has TRBV10-3 and TRBJ1-3; weak D call: TRBD1 (6 bases). The CDR3 loop spans 14 amino acids. The V end was cut by 11 bases, the J end by 4 bases, with 18 bases between. Germline V gene sequence: CDR1 ENHRY, CDR2 SYGVKD. The CDR3 bases are TGTGCCTCTAGGGGGTCGACAGAAGGAAACACCATATATTTT. It is translated as CASRGSTEGNTIYF.

This clonotype was counted only a few times. The chain joins TRBV20-1 to TRBJ2-3; 7 nucleotides line up with TRBD2. Trimming took 2 bases from V and 2 from J; bases not matched to a gene: 4. The CDR3 sequence is 14 residues long. Germline V lookup: CDR1 DFQATT, CDR2 SNEGSKA (reference sequence). The CDR3 here is CSARIGRTTDTQYF. In DNA form, the CDR3 reads TGCAGTGCTAGAATCGGGAGGACCACAGATACGCAGTATTTT.

This clonotype has more than one count but fewer than ten. The V call is TRBV12-3 or TRBV12-4, the J call TRBJ1-1; D uncertain. CDR3 length: 15 residues. V gave up 7 bases and J gave up 4 bases, with 19 bases separating them. Written as DNA, the CDR3 is TGTGCCAGCAATTTTTCCCCCAGAGGACTCACTGAAGCTTTCTTT. Translating it yields CASNFSPRGLTEAFF.

The J gene is TRBJ1-4, the V gene TRBV13; no clear D. Per germline, CDR1 PRHDT and CDR2 FYEKMQ (reference sequence). Trimming took off 0 bases at V and 5 bases at J, with 13 bases between the two ends. This CDR3 region has 16 residues. DNA for the CDR3: TGTGCCAGCAGCTTAGGCCGTGACGGAAAGAATGAAAAACTGTTTTTT. Its protein is CASSLGRDGKNEKLFF.

This clonotype turned up a few times. The V gene is TRBV9, the J gene TRBJ1-5, with D hard to call. CDR3 length: 13 residues. Trimming cost V 0 bases and J 3 bases, with 4 bases left between them. Germline V CDR1 and CDR2: SGDLS, YYNGEE. Here the CDR3 DNA reads TGTGCCAGCAGCGTAGACCCCAATCAGCCCCAGCATTTT. It is translated as CASSVDPNQPQHF.

This clonotype was seen only a few times. CDR3 DNA: TGCAGCGTTGCGGGAGCCATAACCGGGGAGCTGTTTTTT. It encodes CSVAGAITGELFF. The chain recombines TRBV29-1 with TRBJ2-2; weak D call: TRBD2 (6 bases). The CDR3 runs to 13 residues. V was trimmed by 4 bases and J by 5 bases, leaving 11 bases between them. CDR1 is SQVTM and CDR2 is ANQGSEA in the germline V gene.